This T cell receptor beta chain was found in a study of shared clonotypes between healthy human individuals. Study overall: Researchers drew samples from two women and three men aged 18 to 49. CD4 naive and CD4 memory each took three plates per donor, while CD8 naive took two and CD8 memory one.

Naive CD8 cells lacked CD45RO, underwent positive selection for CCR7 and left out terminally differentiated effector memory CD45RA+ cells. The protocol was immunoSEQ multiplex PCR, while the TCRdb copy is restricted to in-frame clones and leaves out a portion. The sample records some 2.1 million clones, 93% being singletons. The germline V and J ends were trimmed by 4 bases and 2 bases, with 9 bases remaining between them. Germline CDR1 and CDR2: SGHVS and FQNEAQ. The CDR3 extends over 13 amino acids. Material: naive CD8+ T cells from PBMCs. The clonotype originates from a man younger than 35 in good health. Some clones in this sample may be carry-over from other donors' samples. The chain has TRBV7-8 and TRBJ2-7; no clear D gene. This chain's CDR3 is CASSSRSTYEQYF. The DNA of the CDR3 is TGTGCCAGCAGCTCCCGGAGTACCTACGAGCAGTACTTC.